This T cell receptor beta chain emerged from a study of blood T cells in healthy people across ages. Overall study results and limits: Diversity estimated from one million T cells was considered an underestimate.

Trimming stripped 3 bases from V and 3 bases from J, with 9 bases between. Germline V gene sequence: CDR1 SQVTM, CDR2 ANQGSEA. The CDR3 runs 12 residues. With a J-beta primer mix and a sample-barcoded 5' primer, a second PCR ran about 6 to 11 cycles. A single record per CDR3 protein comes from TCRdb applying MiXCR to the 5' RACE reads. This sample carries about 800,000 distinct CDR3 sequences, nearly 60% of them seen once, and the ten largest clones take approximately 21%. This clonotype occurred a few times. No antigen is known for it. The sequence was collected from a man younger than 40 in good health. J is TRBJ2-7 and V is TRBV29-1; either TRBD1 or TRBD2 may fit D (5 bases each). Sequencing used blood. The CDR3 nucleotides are TGCAGCGTTGAGGGGGACCTCTACGAGCAGTACTTC. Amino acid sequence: CSVEGDLYEQYF.